The clone carrying this T cell receptor (beta chain) showed up many times. TCRdb fed the 5' RACE reads into MiXCR, producing one record per CDR3 protein. Among around 30,000 distinct CDR3 sequences listed, over 7% were seen once. The sample originates from a study of chronic HIV infection and antiretroviral therapy. Trimming shortened V by 1 base and J by 0 bases, and 4 bases separated the two germline ends. This CDR3 contains 14 residues. Germline CDR1 is SGHAT and CDR2 is FQNNGV. The chain is built from TRBV11-2 and TRBJ1-3; D remains ambiguous. The sequence derives from an adult who had HIV and had not received antiretroviral therapy, or was an uninfected healthy control (not recorded which). Sequenced sample: peripheral blood. CDR3 loop: CASSLVSSGNTIYF. The CDR3 DNA reads as TGTGCCAGCAGCTTAGTGAGCTCTGGAAACACCATATATTTT.